The clone carrying this T cell receptor beta chain was detected ten times or more. This specimen comes from a study of spatial heterogeneity in lung cancer. Study overall: PBMC samples from follow-up, where available, were sequenced a median of roughly 2 years after resection. Consistent detection of more beta-chain than alpha-chain sequences was observed. The mean occurrence of each unique TCR and UMI combination in raw reads exceeded nine.

Trimming at V came to 6 bases and at J to 5 bases, leaving 11 bases not matched to a gene. This CDR3 region has 16 residues. From germline, CDR1 is LNHDA and CDR2 SQIVND (reference sequence). Time point defined: blood at routine non-recurrence follow-up after resection. Every TCR cDNA molecule bore its own unique molecular identifier. Each CDR3 protein is one row after TCRdb ran MiXCR on the 5' RACE reads. The sample has some 20,000 distinct CDR3 sequences; 9.2% are singletons. Sequences were derived from PBMCs, sampled at follow-up. The chain couples TRBV19 to TRBJ2-2; 8 nucleotides line up with TRBD2. The clonotype was recovered from a male donor with early-stage non-small cell lung cancer. The CDR3, as DNA: TGTGCCAGTAGCCCACCGGGGGGGCTGAGGACCGGGGAGCTGTTTTTT. Its translation: CASSPPGGLRTGELFF.